The clone carrying this T cell receptor beta chain came up once. Its target is not known. The data stem from a study of immune evolution from preneoplasia to lung adenocarcinoma. Points from the study as a whole: From normal lung to invasive adenocarcinoma, top clone frequencies appeared to decrease. Clonality was highest in normal lung, lower in later-stage lesions apparently.

The CDR3 covers 16 residues. Germline V gives CDR1 SGDLS, CDR2 YYNGEE. The V gene end was trimmed by 4 bases and the J gene end by 1 base; junction bases not matched to a gene: 8. Only in-frame clones appear in the TCRdb table, and some are missing; sequencing was by immunoSEQ multiplex PCR. The sample records over 6,000 clones, around 80% being singletons. The clonotype was recovered from a person between 50 and 60 years old with lung adenocarcinoma. Sample: FFPE invasive lung adenocarcinoma tissue. The chain uses TRBV9 and TRBJ1-3; TRBD1 aligns across 7 bases. The chain's CDR3 is CASSLSAGGSGNTIYF. In DNA, the CDR3 is TGTGCCAGCAGCCTCAGTGCAGGGGGGTCTGGAAACACCATATATTTT.